This T cell receptor (beta chain) was found in a study of T cell clonality in common variable immunodeficiency. Caucasian heritage predominated among both patients and controls. This clone was seen repeatedly, ten times or more. The read ends 3 residues early relative to the CDR3; the germline J gene fills the gap. CDR1 is SQVTM, CDR2 ANQGSEA, per germline. This CDR3 has 16 residues. The junction had 10 bases not matched to a gene; V was cut back by 3 bases and J by 9 bases. Sequenced by immunoSEQ multiplex PCR; TCRdb stores in-frame clones only, minus some. Singletons are absent from the sample, which has tens of thousands of clones.

The clonotype comes from a person aged 18 to 75 in good health. Sequencing was done on a sample of peripheral blood mononuclear cells. The chain has TRBV29-1 and TRBJ2-1; 14 positions match TRBD2. The CDR3 loop reads CSVDRPGGLAGGEQFF. CDR3 bases read: TGCAGCGTTGATCGTCCGGGAGGACTAGCGGGAGGTGAG.